The clone carrying this T cell receptor (beta chain) was counted once. Its antigen is unknown. The PCR ran on 60 Vbeta and 13 Jbeta primers. The table came from immunoSEQ multiplex PCR; TCRdb's copy has only in-frame clones and leaves some out. The profile covers some 70,000 clones, with roughly two thirds appearing a single time and approximately 14% taken by the ten largest. The entry originates in a study of cytomegalovirus exposure and HLA in healthy donors. Overall study: Among around 400 genotyped donors, around 82% fell in the Caucasian-associated ancestry cluster. Overall study results and limits: Among the most significant clusters, several appeared linked to common viral pathogens in a later analysis. A prior analysis recorded that most TCR beta V segments were productive about 87% or about 30% of the time. As confirmed in vitro, a few CMV-associated chains were specific for CMV antigens.

The CDR3 sequence is 15 residues long. After removal of 1 base from V and 7 bases from J, the junction contained 5 bases not matched to a gene. Germline CDR1 and CDR2: LNHDA and SQIVND (reference sequence). The specimen sequenced was PBMCs. The J gene is TRBJ2-1, the V gene TRBV19, with 9 bases fitting TRBD1. This receptor was obtained from a male donor in good health and CMV-seropositive. This chain's CDR3 is CASSIGTGVGNEQFF. The CDR3 DNA follows: TGTGCCAGTAGTATAGGGACAGGGGTGGGAAATGAGCAGTTCTTC.